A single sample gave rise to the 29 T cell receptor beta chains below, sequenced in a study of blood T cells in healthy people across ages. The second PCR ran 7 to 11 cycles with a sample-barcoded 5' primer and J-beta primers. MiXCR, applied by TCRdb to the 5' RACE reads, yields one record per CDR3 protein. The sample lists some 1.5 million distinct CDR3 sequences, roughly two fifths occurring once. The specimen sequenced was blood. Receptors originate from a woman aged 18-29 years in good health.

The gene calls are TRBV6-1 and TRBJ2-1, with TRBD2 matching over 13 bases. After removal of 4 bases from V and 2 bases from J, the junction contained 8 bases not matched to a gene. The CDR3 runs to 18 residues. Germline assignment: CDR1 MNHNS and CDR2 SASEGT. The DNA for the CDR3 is TGTGCCAGCAGTGGGCCGGGACTAGCGGGGCGAACCTACAATGAGCAGTTCTTC. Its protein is CASSGPGLAGRTYNEQFF.

The CDR3 is CASSRSGGVEGGAFF. The CDR3 DNA sequence: TGCGCCAGCAGCCGGTCGGGAGGGGTGGAAGGTGGGGCTTTCTTT. The chain recombines TRBV4-1 with TRBJ1-1; D perhaps matches TRBD1 (5 bases). The V gene's germline CDR1 is MGHRA and CDR2 YSYEKL. The germline V and J ends were trimmed by 4 bases and 11 bases, with 23 bases remaining between them. The CDR3 is 15 residues long.

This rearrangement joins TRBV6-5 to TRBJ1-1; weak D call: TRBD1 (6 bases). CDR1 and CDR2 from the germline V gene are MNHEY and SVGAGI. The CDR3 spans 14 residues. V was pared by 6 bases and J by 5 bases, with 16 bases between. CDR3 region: CASRVGQSGTEAFF. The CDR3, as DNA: TGTGCCAGCAGGGTAGGACAGTCTGGGACTGAAGCTTTCTTT.

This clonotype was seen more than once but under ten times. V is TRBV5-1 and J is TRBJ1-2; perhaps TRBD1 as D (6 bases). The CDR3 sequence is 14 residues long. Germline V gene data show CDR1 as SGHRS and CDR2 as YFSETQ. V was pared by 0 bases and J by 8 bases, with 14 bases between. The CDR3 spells CASSLDVGGKGYTF. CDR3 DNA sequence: TGCGCCAGCAGCTTGGACGTAGGGGGAAAAGGCTACACCTTC.

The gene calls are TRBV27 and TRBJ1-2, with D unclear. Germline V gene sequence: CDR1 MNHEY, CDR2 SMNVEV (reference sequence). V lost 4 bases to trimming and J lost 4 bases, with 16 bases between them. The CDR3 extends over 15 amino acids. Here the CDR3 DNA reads TGTGCCAGCAGTTCGACGGACCGAGCGGTCTATGGCTACACCTTC. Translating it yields CASSSTDRAVYGYTF.

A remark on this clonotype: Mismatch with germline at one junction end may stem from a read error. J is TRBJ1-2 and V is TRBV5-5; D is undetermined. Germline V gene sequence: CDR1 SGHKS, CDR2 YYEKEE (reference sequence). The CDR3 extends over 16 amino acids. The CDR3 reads CASSPVDGASNYDYTF. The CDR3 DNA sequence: TGTGCCAGCAGCCCTGTCGACGGAGCTAGTAACTATGACTACACCTTC.

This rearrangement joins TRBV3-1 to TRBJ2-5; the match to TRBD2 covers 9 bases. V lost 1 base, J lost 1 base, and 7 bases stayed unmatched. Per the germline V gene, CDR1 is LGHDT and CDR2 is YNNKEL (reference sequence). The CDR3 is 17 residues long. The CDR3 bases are TGTGCCAGCAGCCAAGTTTCCAGCGGGGGGACCCAAGAGACCCAGTACTTC. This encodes CASSQVSSGGTQETQYF.

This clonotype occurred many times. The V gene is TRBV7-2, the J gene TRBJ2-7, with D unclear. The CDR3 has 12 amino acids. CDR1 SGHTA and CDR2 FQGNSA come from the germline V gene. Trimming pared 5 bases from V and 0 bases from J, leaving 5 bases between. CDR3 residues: CASSRHSYEQYF. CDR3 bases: TGTGCCAGCAGCCGACACTCCTACGAGCAGTACTTC.

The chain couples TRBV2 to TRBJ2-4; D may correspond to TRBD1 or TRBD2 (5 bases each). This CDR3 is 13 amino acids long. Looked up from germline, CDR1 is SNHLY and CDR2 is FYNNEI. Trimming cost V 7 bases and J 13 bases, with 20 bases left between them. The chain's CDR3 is CASNQREQGAQYF. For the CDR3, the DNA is TGTGCCAGCAACCAACGGGAACAAGGGGCCCAGTACTTC.

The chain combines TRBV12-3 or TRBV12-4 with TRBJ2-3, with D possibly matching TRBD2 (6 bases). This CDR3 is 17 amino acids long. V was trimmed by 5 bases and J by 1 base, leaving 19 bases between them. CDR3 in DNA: TGTGCCAGCAGTCCACCTTTGGGGGGACGTGGCACAGATACGCAGTATTTT. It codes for CASSPPLGGRGTDTQYF.

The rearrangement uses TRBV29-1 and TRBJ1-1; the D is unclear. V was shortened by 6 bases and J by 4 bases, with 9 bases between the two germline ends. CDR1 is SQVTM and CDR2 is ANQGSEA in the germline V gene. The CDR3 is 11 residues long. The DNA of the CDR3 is TGCAGCGTACAAAGACCCACTGAAGCTTTCTTT. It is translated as CSVQRPTEAFF.

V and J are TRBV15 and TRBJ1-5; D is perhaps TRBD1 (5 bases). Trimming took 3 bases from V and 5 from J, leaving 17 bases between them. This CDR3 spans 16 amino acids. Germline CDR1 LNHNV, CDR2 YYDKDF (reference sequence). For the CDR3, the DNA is TGTGCCACCAGCAGTTTCAGGGTGAAATTGGATCAGCCCCAGCATTTT. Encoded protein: CATSSFRVKLDQPQHF. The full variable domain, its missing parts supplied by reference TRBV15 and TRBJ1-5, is DAMVIQNPRYQVTQFGKPVTLSCSQTLNHNVMYWYQQKSSQAPKLLFHYYDKDFNNEADTPDNFQSRRPNTSFCFLDIRSPGLGDTAMYLCATSSFRVKLDQPQHFGDGTRLSIL.

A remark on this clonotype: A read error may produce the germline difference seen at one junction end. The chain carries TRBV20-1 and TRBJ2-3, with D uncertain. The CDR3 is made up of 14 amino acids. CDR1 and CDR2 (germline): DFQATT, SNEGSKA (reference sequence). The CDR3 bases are TGCGGTGCTAGGTCGGGTGGGAAGACAGATACGCAGTATTTT. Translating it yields CGARSGGKTDTQYF.

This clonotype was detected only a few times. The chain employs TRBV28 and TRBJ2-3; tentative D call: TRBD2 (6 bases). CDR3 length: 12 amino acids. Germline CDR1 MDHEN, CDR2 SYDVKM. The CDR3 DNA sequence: TGTGTCACTAGGACTAACGCAGATACGCAGTATTTT. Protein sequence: CVTRTNADTQYF.

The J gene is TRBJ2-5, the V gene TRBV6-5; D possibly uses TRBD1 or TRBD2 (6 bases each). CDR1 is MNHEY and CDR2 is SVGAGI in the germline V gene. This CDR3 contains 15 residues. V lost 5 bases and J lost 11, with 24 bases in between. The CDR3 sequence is CASSRRRAMGGGQYF. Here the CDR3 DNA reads TGTGCCAGCAGTCGCCGACGGGCTATGGGGGGCGGGCAGTACTTC.

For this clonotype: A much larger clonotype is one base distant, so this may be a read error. The CDR3 bases are TGTGCCATCAGCGGGGGCTTTGTTCCTAGCAATGAGCAGTACTTC. Its translation: CAISGGFVPSNEQYF. The chain carries TRBV10-3 and TRBJ2-7; the D gene could be TRBD1 or TRBD2 (6 bases each). The CDR3 runs to 15 residues. Germline V gene data show CDR1 as ENHRY and CDR2 as SYGVKD. V dropped 6 bases and J dropped 7 bases, with 22 bases sitting between them.

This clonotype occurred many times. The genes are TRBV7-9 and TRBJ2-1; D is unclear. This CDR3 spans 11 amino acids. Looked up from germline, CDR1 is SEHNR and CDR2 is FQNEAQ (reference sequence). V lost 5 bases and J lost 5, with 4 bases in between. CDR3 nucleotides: TGTGCCAGCAGCCCAGACAATGAGCAGTTCTTC. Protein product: CASSPDNEQFF.

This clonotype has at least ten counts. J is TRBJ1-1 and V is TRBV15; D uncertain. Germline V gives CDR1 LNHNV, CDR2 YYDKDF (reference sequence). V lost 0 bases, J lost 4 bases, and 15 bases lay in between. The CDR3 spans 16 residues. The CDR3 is CATSRDRVSPGTEAFF. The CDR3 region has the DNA TGTGCCACCAGCAGAGATCGGGTCAGTCCGGGCACTGAAGCTTTCTTT.

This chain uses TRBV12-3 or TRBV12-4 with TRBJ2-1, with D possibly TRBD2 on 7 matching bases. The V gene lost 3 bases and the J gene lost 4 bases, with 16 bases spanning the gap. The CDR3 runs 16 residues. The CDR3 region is CASSLTRGAGYNEQFF. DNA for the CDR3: TGTGCCAGCAGTTTGACACGGGGGGCGGGTTACAATGAGCAGTTCTTC.

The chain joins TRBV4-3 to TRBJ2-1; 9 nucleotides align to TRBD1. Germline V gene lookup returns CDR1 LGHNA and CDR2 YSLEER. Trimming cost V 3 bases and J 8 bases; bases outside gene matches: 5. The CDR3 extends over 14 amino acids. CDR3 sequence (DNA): TGCGCCAGCAGCCAGCCGGACAGGGGCCATGAGCAGTTCTTC. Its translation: CASSQPDRGHEQFF.

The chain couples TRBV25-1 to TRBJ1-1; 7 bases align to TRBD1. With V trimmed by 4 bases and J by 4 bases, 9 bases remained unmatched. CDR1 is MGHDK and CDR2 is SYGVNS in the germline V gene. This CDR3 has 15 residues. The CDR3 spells CASSGRGIGGTEAFF. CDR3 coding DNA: TGTGCCAGCAGTGGCAGGGGGATCGGCGGCACTGAAGCTTTCTTT. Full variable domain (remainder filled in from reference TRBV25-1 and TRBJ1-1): EADIYQTPRYLVIGTGKKITLECSQTMGHDKMYWYQQDPGMELHLIHYSYGVNSTEKGDLSSESTVSRIRTEHFPLTLESARPSHTSQYLCASSGRGIGGTEAFFGQGTRLTVV.

Written as DNA, the CDR3 is TGTGCCAGCAGGTCGACACTGACTGGCTACACCTTC. This translates into CASRSTLTGYTF. The chain has TRBV27 and TRBJ1-2; D is undetermined. CDR1 and CDR2 from the germline V gene are MNHEY and SMNVEV (reference sequence). Trimming removed 6 bases from V and 7 bases from J, with 12 bases in between. The CDR3 length is 12 residues.

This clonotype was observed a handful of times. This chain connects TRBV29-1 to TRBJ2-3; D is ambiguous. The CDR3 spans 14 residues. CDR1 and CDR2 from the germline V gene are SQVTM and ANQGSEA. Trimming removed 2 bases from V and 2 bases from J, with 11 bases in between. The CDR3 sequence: CSVELVRNTDTQYF. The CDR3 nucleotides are TGCAGCGTTGAACTGGTGCGGAACACAGATACGCAGTATTTT.

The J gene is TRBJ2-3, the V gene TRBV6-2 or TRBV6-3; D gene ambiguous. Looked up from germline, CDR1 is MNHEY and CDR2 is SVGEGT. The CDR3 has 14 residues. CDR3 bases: TGTGCTAACAAGAGGACCACTAGCACAGATACGCAGTATTTT. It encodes CANKRTTSTDTQYF.

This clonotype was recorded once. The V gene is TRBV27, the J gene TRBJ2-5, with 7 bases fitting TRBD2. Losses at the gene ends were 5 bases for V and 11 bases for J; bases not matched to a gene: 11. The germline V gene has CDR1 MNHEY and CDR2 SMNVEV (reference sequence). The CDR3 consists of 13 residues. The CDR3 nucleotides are TGTGCCAGCAGTCCACGGGACTACGATGAGCAGTACTTC. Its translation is CASSPRDYDEQYF.

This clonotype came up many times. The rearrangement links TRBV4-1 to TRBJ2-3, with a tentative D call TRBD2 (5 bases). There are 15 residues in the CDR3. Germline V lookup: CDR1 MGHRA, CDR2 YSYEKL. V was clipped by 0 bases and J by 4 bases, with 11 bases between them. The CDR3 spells CASSQDTGSADTQYF. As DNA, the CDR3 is TGCGCCAGCAGCCAAGATACGGGATCTGCAGATACGCAGTATTTT.

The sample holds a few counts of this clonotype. For the CDR3, the DNA is TGCGCCAGCAGCTCGGGATACATGAACACTGAAGCTTTCTTT. Protein: CASSSGYMNTEAFF. The chain has TRBV5-1 and TRBJ1-1; D call uncertain. Germline V CDR1 and CDR2: SGHRS, YFSETQ. The CDR3 sequence is 14 residues long. V was cut by 3 bases and J by 0 bases, with 9 bases left in between.

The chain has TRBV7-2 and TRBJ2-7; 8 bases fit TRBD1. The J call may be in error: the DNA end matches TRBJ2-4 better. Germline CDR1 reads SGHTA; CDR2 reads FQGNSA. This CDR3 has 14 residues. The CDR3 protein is CASSPGQGWNIQYF. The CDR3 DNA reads TGTGCCAGCAGCCCCGGACAGGGATGGAACATTCAGTACTTC.

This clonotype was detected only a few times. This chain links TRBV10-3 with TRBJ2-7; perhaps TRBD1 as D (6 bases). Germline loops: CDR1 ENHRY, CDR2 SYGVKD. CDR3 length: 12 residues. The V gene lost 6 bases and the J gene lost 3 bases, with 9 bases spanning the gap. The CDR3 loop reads CAIRGQNYEQYF. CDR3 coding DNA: TGTGCCATCAGAGGACAGAACTACGAGCAGTACTTC.